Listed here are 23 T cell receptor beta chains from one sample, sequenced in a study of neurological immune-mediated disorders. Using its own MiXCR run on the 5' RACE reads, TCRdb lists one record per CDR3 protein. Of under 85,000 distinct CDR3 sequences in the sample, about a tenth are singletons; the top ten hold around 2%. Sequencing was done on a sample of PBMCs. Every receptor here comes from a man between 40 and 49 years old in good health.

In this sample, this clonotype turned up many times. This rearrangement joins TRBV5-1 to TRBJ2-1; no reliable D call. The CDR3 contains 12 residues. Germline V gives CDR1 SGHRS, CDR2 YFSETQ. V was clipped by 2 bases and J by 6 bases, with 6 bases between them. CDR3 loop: CASSFPSNEQFF. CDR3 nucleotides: TGCGCCAGCAGCTTCCCCTCCAATGAGCAGTTCTTC.

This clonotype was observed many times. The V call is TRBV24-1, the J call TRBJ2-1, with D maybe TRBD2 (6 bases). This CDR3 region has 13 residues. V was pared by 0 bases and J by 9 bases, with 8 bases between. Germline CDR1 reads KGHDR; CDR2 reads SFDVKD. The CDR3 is CATSDLGRSEQFF. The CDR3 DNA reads TGTGCCACCAGTGATTTGGGGAGGAGTGAGCAGTTCTTC.

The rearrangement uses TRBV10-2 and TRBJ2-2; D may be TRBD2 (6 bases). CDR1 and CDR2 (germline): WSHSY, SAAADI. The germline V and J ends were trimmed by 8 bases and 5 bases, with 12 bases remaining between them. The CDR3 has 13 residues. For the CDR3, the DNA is TGCGCCAGCGGGACTTTCGAAACCGGGGAGCTGTTTTTT. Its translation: CASGTFETGELFF.

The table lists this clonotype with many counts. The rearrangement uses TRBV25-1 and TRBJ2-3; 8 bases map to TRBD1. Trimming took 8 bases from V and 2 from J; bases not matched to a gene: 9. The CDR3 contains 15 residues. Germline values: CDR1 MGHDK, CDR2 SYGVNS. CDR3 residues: CASRRQGSITDTQYF. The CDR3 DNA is TGTGCCAGCCGAAGACAGGGGAGCATCACAGATACGCAGTATTTT.

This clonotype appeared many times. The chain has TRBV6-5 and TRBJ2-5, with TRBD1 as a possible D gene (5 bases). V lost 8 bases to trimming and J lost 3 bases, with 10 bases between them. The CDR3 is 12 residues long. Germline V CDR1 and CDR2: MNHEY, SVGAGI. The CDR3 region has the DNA TGTGCCAGCTCGCAGGGCGAAGAGACCCAGTACTTC. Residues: CASSQGEETQYF.

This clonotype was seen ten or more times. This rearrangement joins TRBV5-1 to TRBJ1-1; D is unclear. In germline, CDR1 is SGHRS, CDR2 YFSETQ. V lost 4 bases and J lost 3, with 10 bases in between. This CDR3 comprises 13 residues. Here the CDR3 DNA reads TGCGCCAGCAGCCCCGTTGGTGACACTGAAGCTTTCTTT. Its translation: CASSPVGDTEAFF. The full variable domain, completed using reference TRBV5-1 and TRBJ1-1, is KAGVTQTPRYLIKTRGQQVTLSCSPISGHRSVSWYQQTPGQGLQFLFEYFSETQRNKGNFPGRFSGRQFSNSRSEMNVSTLELGDSALYLCASSPVGDTEAFFGQGTRLTVV.

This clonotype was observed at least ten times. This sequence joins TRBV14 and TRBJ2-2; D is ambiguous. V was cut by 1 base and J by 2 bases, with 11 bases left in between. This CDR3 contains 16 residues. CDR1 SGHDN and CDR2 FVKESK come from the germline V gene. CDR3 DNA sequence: TGTGCCAGCAGCCAAGCAACAGAACTAAACACCGGGGAGCTGTTTTTT. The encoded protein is CASSQATELNTGELFF.

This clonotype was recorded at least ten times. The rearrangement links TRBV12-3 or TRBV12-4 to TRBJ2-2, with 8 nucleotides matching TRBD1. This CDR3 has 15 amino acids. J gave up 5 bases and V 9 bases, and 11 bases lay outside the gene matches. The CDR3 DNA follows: TGTGCCAGTAGCCAGGGGGCTCTGGGGACCGGGGAGCTGTTTTTT. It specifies CASSQGALGTGELFF.

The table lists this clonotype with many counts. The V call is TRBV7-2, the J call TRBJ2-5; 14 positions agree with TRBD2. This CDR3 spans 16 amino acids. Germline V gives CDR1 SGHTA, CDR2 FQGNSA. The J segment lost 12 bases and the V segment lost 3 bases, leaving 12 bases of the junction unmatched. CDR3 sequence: CASSFGLAGGSQGKYF. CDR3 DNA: TGTGCCAGCAGCTTTGGACTAGCGGGGGGTTCTCAAGGGAAGTACTTC.

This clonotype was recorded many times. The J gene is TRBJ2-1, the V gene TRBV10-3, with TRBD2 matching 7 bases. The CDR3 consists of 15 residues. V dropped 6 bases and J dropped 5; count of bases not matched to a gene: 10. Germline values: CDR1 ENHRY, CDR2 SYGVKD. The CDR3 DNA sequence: TGTGCCATCAGCTCTCTGGCTAGCGGAAACAATGAGCAGTTCTTC. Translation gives CAISSLASGNNEQFF.

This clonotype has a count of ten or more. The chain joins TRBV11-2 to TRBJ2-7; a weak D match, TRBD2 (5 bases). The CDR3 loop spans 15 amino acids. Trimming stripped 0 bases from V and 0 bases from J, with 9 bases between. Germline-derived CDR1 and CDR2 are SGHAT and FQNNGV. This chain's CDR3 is CASSLERVPSYEQYF. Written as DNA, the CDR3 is TGTGCCAGCAGCTTAGAGCGGGTCCCCTCCTACGAGCAGTACTTC.

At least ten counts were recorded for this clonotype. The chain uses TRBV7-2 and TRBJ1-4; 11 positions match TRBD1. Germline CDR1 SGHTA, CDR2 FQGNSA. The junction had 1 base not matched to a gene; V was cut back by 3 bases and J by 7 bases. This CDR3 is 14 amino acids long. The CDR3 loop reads CASSFGTGGEKLFF. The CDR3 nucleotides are TGTGCCAGCAGCTTCGGGACAGGGGGTGAAAAACTGTTTTTT.

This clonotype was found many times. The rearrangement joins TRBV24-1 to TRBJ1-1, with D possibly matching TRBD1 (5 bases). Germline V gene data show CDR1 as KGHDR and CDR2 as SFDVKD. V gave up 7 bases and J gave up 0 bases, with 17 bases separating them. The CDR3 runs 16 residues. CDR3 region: CATSRWAGYMNTEAFF. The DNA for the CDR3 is TGTGCCACCAGCCGTTGGGCAGGGTACATGAACACTGAAGCTTTCTTT.

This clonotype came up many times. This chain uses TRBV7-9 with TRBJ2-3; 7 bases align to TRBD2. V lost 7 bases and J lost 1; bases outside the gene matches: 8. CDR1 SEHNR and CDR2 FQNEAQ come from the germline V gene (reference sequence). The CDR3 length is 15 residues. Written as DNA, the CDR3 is TGTGCCAGCACTCCGAGGGGAGGGGGCACAGATACGCAGTATTTT. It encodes CASTPRGGGTDTQYF. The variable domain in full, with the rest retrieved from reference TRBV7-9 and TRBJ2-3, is DTGVSQNPRHKITKRGQNVTFRCDPISEHNRLYWYRQTLGQGPEFLTYFQNEAQLEKSRLLSDRFSAERPKGSFSTLEIQRTEQGDSAMYLCASTPRGGGTDTQYFGPGTRLTVL.

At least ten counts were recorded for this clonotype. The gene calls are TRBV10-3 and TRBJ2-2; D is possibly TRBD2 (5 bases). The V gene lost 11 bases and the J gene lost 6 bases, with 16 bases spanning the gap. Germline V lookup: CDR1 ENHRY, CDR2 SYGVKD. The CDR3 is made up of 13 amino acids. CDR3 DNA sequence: TGTGCCGCCTCGGCGGGTAGTCCCGGGGAGCTGTTTTTT. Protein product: CAASAGSPGELFF.

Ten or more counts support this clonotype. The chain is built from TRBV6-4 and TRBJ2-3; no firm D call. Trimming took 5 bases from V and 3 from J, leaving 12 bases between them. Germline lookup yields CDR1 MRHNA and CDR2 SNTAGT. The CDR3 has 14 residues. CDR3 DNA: TGTGCCAGCAGTTCAGATCAAGGTACAGATACGCAGTATTTT. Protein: CASSSDQGTDTQYF.

The CDR3 nucleotides are TGTGCCAGCAGCTCCTCGGGAGGTTCCTATGGCTACACCTTC. This gives the protein CASSSSGGSYGYTF. V gene TRBV7-2 combines with J gene TRBJ1-2, with no clear D. Between the trimmed V and J ends, which lost 4 bases and 4 bases, there was a span of 13 bases. CDR1 and CDR2 (germline): SGHTA, FQGNSA. CDR3 length: 14 amino acids.

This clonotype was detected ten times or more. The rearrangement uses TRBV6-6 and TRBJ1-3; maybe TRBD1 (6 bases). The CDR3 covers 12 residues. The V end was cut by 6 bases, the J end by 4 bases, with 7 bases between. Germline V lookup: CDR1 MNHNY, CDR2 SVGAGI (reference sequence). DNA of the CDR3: TGTGCCAGCAGAACAGGGGGAAACACCATATATTTT. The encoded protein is CASRTGGNTIYF.

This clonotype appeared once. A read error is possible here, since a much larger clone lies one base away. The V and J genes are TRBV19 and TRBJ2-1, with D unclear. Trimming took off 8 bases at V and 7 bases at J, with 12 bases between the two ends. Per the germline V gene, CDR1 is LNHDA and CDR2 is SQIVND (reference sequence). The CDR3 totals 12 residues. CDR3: CASASLVNEQFF. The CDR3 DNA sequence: TGTGCCAGTGCCAGTTTGGTGAATGAGCAGTTCTTC.

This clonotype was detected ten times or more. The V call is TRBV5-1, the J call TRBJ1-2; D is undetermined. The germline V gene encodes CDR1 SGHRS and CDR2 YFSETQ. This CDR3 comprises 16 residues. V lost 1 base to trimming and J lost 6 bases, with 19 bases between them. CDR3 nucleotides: TGCGCCAGCAGCTTGAGATTAACCCCGGAGGGAAATGGCTACACCTTC. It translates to CASSLRLTPEGNGYTF.

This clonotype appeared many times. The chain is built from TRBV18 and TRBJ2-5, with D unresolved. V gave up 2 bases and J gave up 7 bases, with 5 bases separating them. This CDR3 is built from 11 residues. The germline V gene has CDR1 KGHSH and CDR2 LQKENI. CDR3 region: CASSPDRTQYF. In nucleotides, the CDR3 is TGTGCCAGCTCACCAGACCGGACCCAGTACTTC. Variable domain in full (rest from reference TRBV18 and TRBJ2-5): NAGVMQNPRHLVRRRGQEARLRCSPMKGHSHVYWYRQLPEEGLKFMVYLQKENIIDESGMPKERFSAEFPKEGPSILRIQQVVRGDSAAYFCASSPDRTQYFGPGTRLLVL.

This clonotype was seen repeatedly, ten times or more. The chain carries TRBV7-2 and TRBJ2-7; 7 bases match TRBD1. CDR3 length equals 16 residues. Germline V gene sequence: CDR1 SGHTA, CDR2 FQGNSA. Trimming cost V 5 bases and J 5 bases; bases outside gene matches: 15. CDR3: CASSLMPTGSFHEQYF. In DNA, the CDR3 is TGTGCCAGCAGCCTCATGCCGACAGGGAGCTTCCACGAGCAGTACTTC.

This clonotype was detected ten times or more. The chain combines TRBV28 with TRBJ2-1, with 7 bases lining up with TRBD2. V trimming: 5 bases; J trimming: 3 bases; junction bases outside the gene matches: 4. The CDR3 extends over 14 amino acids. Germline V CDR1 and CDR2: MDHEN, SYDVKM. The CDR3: CASSPRTSYNEQFF. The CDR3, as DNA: TGTGCCAGCAGTCCCCGGACTAGCTACAATGAGCAGTTCTTC.